The next 2 T cell receptor beta chains were all read from a single sample in a study of T cell repertoires in cytomegalovirus infection. TCRdb re-called the reads through MiXCR, storing one row per CDR3 protein. The sample records 200,000 to 300,000 distinct CDR3 sequences, approximately 9% being singletons. Specimen: PBMCs. Every receptor here comes from a human donor in good health (CMV status not recorded). Some clones in this sample may be carry-over from other donors' samples.

There are many counts of this clonotype. V and J are TRBV7-9 and TRBJ1-6; no firm D call. This CDR3 is 11 amino acids long. Trimming cost V 4 bases and J 11 bases, with 6 bases left between them. Germline CDR1 and CDR2: SEHNR and FQNEAQ (reference sequence). Here the CDR3 reads CASSSEPPLHF. The CDR3 nucleotides read TGTGCCAGCAGCTCAGAGCCACCCCTCCACTTT.

This clonotype appeared a few times. The V gene is TRBV12-3 or TRBV12-4, the J gene TRBJ1-1; possible D gene TRBD1, 6 bases. The CDR3 spans 15 residues. V lost 3 bases, J lost 6 bases, and 17 bases lay in between. Written as DNA, the CDR3 is TGTGCCAGCAGTTTTTCGCAGGGGCGGCTGTCTGAAGCTTTCTTT. Amino acids: CASSFSQGRLSEAFF.